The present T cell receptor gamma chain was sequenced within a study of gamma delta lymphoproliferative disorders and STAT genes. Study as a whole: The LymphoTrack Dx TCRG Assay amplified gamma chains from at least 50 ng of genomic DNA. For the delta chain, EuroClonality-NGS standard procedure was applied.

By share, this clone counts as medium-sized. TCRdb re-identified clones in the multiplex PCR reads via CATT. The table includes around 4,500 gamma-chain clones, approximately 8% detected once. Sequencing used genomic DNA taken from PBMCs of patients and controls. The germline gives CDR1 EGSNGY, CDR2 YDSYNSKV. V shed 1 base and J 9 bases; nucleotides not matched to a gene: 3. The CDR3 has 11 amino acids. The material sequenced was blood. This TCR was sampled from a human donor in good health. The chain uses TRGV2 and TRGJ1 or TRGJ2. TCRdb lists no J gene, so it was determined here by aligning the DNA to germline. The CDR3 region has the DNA TGTGCCACCTGGGACGGTGCTAAGAAACTCTTT. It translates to CATWDGAKKLF.